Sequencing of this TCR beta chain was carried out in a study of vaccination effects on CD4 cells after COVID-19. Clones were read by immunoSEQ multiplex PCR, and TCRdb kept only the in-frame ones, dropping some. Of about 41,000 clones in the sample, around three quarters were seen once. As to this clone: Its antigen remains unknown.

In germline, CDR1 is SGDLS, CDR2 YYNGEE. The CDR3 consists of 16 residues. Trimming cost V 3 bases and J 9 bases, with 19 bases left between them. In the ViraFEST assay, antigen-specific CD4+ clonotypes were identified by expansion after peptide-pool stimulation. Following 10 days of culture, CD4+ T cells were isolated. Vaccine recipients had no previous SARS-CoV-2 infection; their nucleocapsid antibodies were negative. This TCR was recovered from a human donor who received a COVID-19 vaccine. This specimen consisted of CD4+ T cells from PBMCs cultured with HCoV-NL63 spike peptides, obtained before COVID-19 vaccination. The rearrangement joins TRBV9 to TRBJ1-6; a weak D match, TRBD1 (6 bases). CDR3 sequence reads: CASSASEGLGGSPLHF. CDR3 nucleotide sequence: TGTGCCAGCAGCGCATCCGAGGGGTTAGGGGGTTCACCCCTCCACTTT.